The T cell receptor beta chain described here comes from a study of glioma-infiltrating T cells. Findings and caveats of the study: Only very few CDR3 sequences appeared in both tissue and blood. Above-expected tissue-blood divergence occurred in all gliomas, most in low-grade ones.

Amplification of TCR alpha and beta CDR3 regions from RNA used iRepertoire nested multiplex PCR. For one-step reverse transcription and amplification, roughly 95-450 ng of tissue mRNA or PBMC total RNA was used. MiXCR was run by TCRdb on the multiplex PCR reads, yielding one entry per CDR3 protein. The sample shows roughly 120,000 distinct CDR3 sequences, roughly 25% of them seen only once. The V end was cut by 0 bases, the J end by 5 bases, with 17 bases between. The germline V gene encodes CDR1 LGHNA and CDR2 YSLEER. The CDR3 loop spans 16 amino acids. As regards this clonotype: Antigen: not known.

The receptor comes from a human donor with low-grade glioma or glioblastoma, undergoing nonglioma brain surgery, or in good health (not recorded which). This rearrangement joins TRBV4-3 to TRBJ2-7, with a weak D call TRBD1 (5 bases). Input material: glioma tissue, nonneoplastic brain tissue, or PBMCs (not recorded which). CDR3 bases: TGCGCCAGCAGCCAAGACCCGACAGTGGTCGGCCACGAGCAGTACTTC. Its protein product is CASSQDPTVVGHEQYF.